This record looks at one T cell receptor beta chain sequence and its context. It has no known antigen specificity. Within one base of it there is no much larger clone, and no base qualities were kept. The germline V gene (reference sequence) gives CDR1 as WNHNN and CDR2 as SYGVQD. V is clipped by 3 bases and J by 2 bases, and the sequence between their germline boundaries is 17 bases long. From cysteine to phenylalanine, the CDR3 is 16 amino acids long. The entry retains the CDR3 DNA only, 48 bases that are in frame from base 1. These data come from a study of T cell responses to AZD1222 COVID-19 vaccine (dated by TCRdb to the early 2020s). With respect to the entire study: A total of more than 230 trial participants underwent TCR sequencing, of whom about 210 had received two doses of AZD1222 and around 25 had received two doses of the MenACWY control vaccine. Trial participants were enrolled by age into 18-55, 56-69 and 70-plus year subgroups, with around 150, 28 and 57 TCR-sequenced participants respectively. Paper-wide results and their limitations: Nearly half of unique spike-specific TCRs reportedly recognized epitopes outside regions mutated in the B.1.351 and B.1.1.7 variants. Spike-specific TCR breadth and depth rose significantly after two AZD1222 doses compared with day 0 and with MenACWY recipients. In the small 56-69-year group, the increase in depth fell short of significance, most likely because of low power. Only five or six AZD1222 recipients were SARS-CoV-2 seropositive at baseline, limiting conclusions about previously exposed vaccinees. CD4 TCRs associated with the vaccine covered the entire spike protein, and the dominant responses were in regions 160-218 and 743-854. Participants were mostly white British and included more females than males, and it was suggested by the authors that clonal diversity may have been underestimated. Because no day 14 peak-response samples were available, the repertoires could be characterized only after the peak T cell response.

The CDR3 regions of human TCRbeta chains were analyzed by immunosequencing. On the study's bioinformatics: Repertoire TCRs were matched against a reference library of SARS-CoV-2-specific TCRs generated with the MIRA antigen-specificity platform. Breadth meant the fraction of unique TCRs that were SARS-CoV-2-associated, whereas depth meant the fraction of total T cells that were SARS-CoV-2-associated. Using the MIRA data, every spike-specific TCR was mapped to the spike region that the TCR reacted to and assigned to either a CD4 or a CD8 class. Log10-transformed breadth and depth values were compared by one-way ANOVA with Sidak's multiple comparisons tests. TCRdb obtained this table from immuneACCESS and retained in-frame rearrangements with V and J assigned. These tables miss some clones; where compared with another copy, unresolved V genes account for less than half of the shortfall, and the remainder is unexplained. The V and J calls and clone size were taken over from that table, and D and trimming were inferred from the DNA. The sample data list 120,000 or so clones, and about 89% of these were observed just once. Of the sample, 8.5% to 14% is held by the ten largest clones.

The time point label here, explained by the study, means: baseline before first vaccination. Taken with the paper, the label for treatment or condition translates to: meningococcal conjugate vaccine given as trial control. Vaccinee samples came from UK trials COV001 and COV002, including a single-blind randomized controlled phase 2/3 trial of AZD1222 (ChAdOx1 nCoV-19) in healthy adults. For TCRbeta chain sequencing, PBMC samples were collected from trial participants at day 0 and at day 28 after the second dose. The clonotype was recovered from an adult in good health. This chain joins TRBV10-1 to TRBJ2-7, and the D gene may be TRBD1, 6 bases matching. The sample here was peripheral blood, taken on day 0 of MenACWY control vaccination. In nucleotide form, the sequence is TGCGCCAGCAGTGAATTCCCAGGGGTTTCCCCCTACGAGCAGTACTTC. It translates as CASSEFPGVSPYEQYF.